This TCR beta chain was sequenced during a study of CD8 T cells in ankylosing spondylitis. TCRdb re-called the 5' RACE reads with MiXCR, one entry per CDR3 protein. The data hold under 450,000 distinct CDR3 sequences, with more than 20% observed a single time. Looked up from germline, CDR1 is DFQATT and CDR2 is SNEGSKA (reference sequence). The length of the CDR3 is 14 residues. The V gene lost 2 bases and the J gene lost 3 bases, with 11 bases spanning the gap. There are a few counts of this clonotype. The origin of this receptor is a male donor with ankylosing spondylitis or in good health (not recorded which). What was sequenced was blood, either unsorted or a sorted T cell fraction (not recorded which). The chain joins TRBV20-1 to TRBJ2-4; D gene uncertain. This CDR3 is CSARRPLGKNIQYF. In nucleotides, the CDR3 is TGCAGTGCTAGACGTCCCTTGGGCAAAAACATTCAGTACTTC.